These 19 T cell receptor beta chains were all obtained from the same sample, sequenced in a study of cytomegalovirus exposure and HLA in healthy donors. A multiplex PCR was run with 60 Vbeta primers and 13 Jbeta primers. Produced via immunoSEQ multiplex PCR; TCRdb's table is partial and in-frame only. Altogether 120,000 or so clones are present, just over 15% being singletons, with the ten largest covering roughly 2%. The sample consisted of PBMCs. The receptors shown here come from a woman under 30 in good health and CMV-seronegative.

V gene TRBV6-5 combines with J gene TRBJ1-3; 8 positions agree with TRBD1. Trimming took 0 bases from V and 2 from J; bases not matched to a gene: 3. The CDR3 sequence is 16 residues long. Germline V CDR1 and CDR2: MNHEY, SVGAGI. This chain's CDR3 is CASSYSTGAAGNTIYF. The DNA of the CDR3 is TGTGCCAGCAGTTACTCGACAGGGGCGGCTGGAAACACCATATATTTT.

The CDR3 DNA follows: TGTGCCAGCAGTGTAAACTTGGGGGCCTCAGCCTCCAATGAGCAGTTCTTC. Translated, it gives CASSVNLGASASNEQFF. The V gene is TRBV2, the J gene TRBJ2-1; TRBD1 might be the D (6 bases). The CDR3 contains 17 residues. V was cut by 4 bases and J by 6 bases, with 22 bases left in between. CDR1 SNHLY and CDR2 FYNNEI come from the germline V gene.

The gene calls are TRBV19 and TRBJ1-3, with D unclear. This CDR3 contains 14 residues. The ends were cut back, 5 bases at V and 0 bases at J, with 8 bases in the middle. The germline V gene encodes CDR1 LNHDA and CDR2 SQIVND (reference sequence). CDR3 protein: CASSSQASGNTIYF. Written as DNA, the CDR3 is TGTGCCAGTAGTTCCCAGGCCTCTGGAAACACCATATATTTT.

J is TRBJ2-2 and V is TRBV30; D may be TRBD1 (5 bases). This CDR3 comprises 16 residues. Per germline, CDR1 GTSNPN and CDR2 SVGIG (reference sequence). V lost 7 bases and J 0 bases, leaving 18 bases between the germline ends. CDR3 loop: CAFNPDTFANTGELFF. The CDR3 region has the DNA TGTGCCTTCAATCCGGACACCTTCGCGAACACCGGGGAGCTGTTTTTT.

This clone showed up just a few times. The chain is built from TRBV6-6 and TRBJ1-1, with D perhaps matching TRBD1 (6 bases). The V and J ends lost 7 bases and 11 bases respectively, with 20 bases between them. The germline V gene has CDR1 MNHNY and CDR2 SVGAGI (reference sequence). CDR3 size: 13 residues. The chain's CDR3 is CASTKPQGTMAFF. In DNA form, the CDR3 reads TGTGCCAGCACTAAACCTCAGGGGACAATGGCTTTCTTT.

Only a few counts were recorded for this clone. The chain carries TRBV4-3 and TRBJ1-1; D may be TRBD1 (5 bases). Trimming cost V 0 bases and J 0 bases, with 8 bases left between them. Germline loops: CDR1 LGHNA, CDR2 YSLEER. CDR3 length equals 15 residues. CDR3 loop: CASSQDWGLNTEAFF. The CDR3 DNA is TGCGCCAGCAGCCAAGATTGGGGCCTGAACACTGAAGCTTTCTTT.

This clone came up a few times. This chain connects TRBV30 to TRBJ1-4; no clear D. The CDR3 has 11 amino acids. V was shortened by 5 bases and J by 10 bases, with 11 bases between the two germline ends. CDR1 and CDR2 (germline): GTSNPN, SVGIG (reference sequence). The CDR3 here is CAWSRGGKLFF. The CDR3 coding sequence is TGTGCCTGGTCTCGGGGAGGAAAACTGTTTTTT.

As to this clone: A read error may account for a junction end that differs from germline. The chain combines TRBV7-7 with TRBJ1-2; D unresolved. The CDR3 contains 17 residues. Looked up from germline, CDR1 is SSHAT and CDR2 is FNYEAQ (reference sequence). The CDR3 sequence: CASSPTYRQDPFYGYTF. CDR3 nucleotides: TGTGCTAGCAGCCCCACCTATCGACAAGACCCTTTTTATGGCTACACCTTC.

The chain recombines TRBV19 with TRBJ2-3; 9 bases are shared with TRBD1. CDR3 length: 17 amino acids. V shed 3 bases, J shed 3 bases, and the junction held 10 bases outside the gene matches. The germline V gene encodes CDR1 LNHDA and CDR2 SQIVND (reference sequence). The DNA of the CDR3 is TGTGCCAGTAGTATCTTGTCGACAGGGGGTCGAACAGATACGCAGTATTTT. Translated, it gives CASSILSTGGRTDTQYF.

The chain couples TRBV5-1 to TRBJ2-1; 9 bases agree with TRBD1. From germline, CDR1 is SGHRS and CDR2 YFSETQ. The CDR3 length is 14 residues. V trimming: 4 bases; J trimming: 8 bases; junction bases outside the gene matches: 7. This chain's CDR3 is CASSPRRQGDEQFF. The DNA for the CDR3 is TGCGCCAGCAGCCCCCGGCGACAGGGGGATGAGCAGTTCTTC.

The table lists this clone with a few counts. This chain connects TRBV4-1 to TRBJ1-5; TRBD1 aligns across 7 bases. The CDR3 totals 15 residues. Germline CDR1 and CDR2: MGHRA and YSYEKL. V dropped 1 base and J dropped 7; count of bases not matched to a gene: 7. Here the CDR3 reads CASSQVEGAAQPQHF. CDR3 nucleotide sequence: TGCGCCAGCAGCCAAGTGGAGGGGGCTGCCCAGCCCCAGCATTTT.

The rearrangement uses TRBV6-1 and TRBJ2-1; TRBD2 aligns across 7 bases. The CDR3 runs 18 residues. V shed 2 bases and J 6 bases; nucleotides not matched to a gene: 16. Germline CDR1 MNHNS, CDR2 SASEGT. The CDR3 spells CASSETPSRAGWGNEQFF. CDR3 coding DNA: TGTGCCAGCAGTGAAACGCCGTCGCGAGCGGGGTGGGGCAATGAGCAGTTCTTC.

V is TRBV15 and J is TRBJ1-2; tentative D call: TRBD1 (6 bases). The CDR3 spans 15 residues. The germline CDR1 and CDR2 sequences are LNHNV and YYDKDF (reference sequence). The germline V and J ends were trimmed by 3 bases and 7 bases, with 18 bases remaining between them. Here the CDR3 reads CATSRGAGGHVGYTF. In DNA form, the CDR3 reads TGTGCCACCAGCAGGGGGGCGGGGGGACATGTTGGCTACACCTTC.

This chain connects TRBV25-1 to TRBJ1-1, with 8 bases matching TRBD1. This CDR3 has 17 residues. Germline V lookup: CDR1 MGHDK, CDR2 SYGVNS. V lost 8 bases, J lost 3 bases, and 17 bases stayed unmatched. The CDR3 here is CASPRRGRSGGYTEAFF. The CDR3 coding sequence is TGTGCCAGCCCCCGCAGGGGGCGCAGTGGAGGGTACACTGAAGCTTTCTTT.

The chain joins TRBV4-1 to TRBJ1-4; D not resolved. Germline V gene data show CDR1 as MGHRA and CDR2 as YSYEKL. The CDR3 spans 14 residues. V was trimmed by 1 base and J by 8 bases, leaving 11 bases between them. The CDR3 sequence: CASSQAGGYEKLFF. DNA for the CDR3: TGCGCCAGCAGCCAAGCAGGAGGGTACGAAAAACTGTTTTTT.

This clone was picked up a small number of times. The chain combines TRBV6-5 with TRBJ2-7, with D tentatively TRBD2 (6 bases). This CDR3 is built from 15 residues. Looked up from germline, CDR1 is MNHEY and CDR2 is SVGAGI. V was trimmed by 2 bases and J by 6 bases, leaving 17 bases between them. The CDR3 loop is CASSYQTDLGGEQYF. The CDR3 DNA is TGTGCCAGCAGTTACCAGACAGACCTGGGGGGCGAGCAGTACTTC.

The gene calls are TRBV11-2 and TRBJ1-2; 9 nucleotides align to TRBD1. After removal of 1 base from V and 7 bases from J, the junction contained 10 bases not matched to a gene. Germline CDR1 reads SGHAT; CDR2 reads FQNNGV. The CDR3 consists of 16 residues. The CDR3 nucleotides are TGTGCCAGCAGCTTAGTCGGGGACAGGGTGCAGGGTGGCTACACCTTC. As protein: CASSLVGDRVQGGYTF.

J is TRBJ2-1 and V is TRBV11-2; 9 nucleotides match TRBD2. Germline V lookup: CDR1 SGHAT, CDR2 FQNNGV. The V gene end was trimmed by 5 bases and the J gene end by 9 bases; junction bases not matched to a gene: 8. The CDR3 loop spans 14 amino acids. CDR3 sequence: CASSPSASGTEQFF. The CDR3 DNA reads as TGTGCCAGCAGCCCGAGCGCTAGCGGGACTGAGCAGTTCTTC.

The rearrangement joins TRBV7-2 to TRBJ2-3, with 7 bases lining up with TRBD1. The germline CDR1 and CDR2 sequences are SGHTA and FQGNSA. J gave up 2 bases and V 1 base, and 6 bases lay outside the gene matches. The CDR3 contains 16 residues. For the CDR3, the DNA is TGTGCCAGCAGCTTAGAGGGACAGCCGGCCACAGATACGCAGTATTTT. Translated, it gives CASSLEGQPATDTQYF.